This T cell receptor beta chain was captured in a study of a mutant IDH1 vaccine in newly diagnosed glioma. The time point: week 23, last vaccination. Doses of 300 ug of mutant IDH1 20-mer peptide were given with topical imiquimod. The data were produced by immunoSEQ multiplex PCR, yet TCRdb's version contains in-frame clones alone and is incomplete. The profile shows tens of thousands of clones, 81% of them singletons. Regarding the study as a whole: Patients showed vaccine-induced immune responses at a rate of more than 80%.

Comments on this clone: The antigen remains unidentified. Other DNA variants within this sample encode the same CDR3.

CDR1 and CDR2 from the germline V gene are KGHSH and LQKENI. Trimming left V 3 bases short and J 3 bases short, with 2 bases between. This CDR3 contains 11 residues. The chain is built from TRBV18 and TRBJ2-5; D unclear. This sequence originates from a man aged 35-49 years with glioma. The sequences come from PBMCs, collected from a glioma patient whose treatment included an IDH1 peptide vaccine. The CDR3 region is CASSPKETQYF. CDR3 bases: TGTGCCAGCTCACCGAAAGAGACCCAGTACTTC.